A selection of T cell receptor beta chains follows, all from one sample in a study of cytomegalovirus exposure and HLA in healthy donors. Assay: immunoSEQ multiplex PCR; the TCRdb copy retains only in-frame clones and omits some. The profile shows roughly 180,000 clones, roughly 80% of them singletons. Sequencing was performed on PBMCs. These receptors originate from a woman under 30 in good health and CMV-seronegative. Each CDR3 is given without its conserved first and last residue. Each record gives: CDR3 protein, V gene, J gene.

cdr3_aa: ASCDRGQVRGYT
v_call: TRBV6-1
j_call: TRBJ1-2

cdr3_aa: ASSLNPGGSGGRYEQY
v_call: TRBV7-2
j_call: TRBJ2-7

cdr3_aa: ASSPRWHGSNQPQH
v_call: TRBV19
j_call: TRBJ1-5

cdr3_aa: SVGARETQY
v_call: TRBV29-1
j_call: TRBJ2-5

cdr3_aa: ASSRGPEYEQY
v_call: TRBV7-8
j_call: TRBJ2-7

cdr3_aa: ASSLAGRDSINGYT
v_call: TRBV7-8
j_call: TRBJ1-2

cdr3_aa: ASSYRQLYEQY
v_call: TRBV6-5
j_call: TRBJ2-7

cdr3_aa: ASRVPGQGFEPQH
v_call: TRBV28
j_call: TRBJ1-5

cdr3_aa: ASGQGAYEQY
v_call: TRBV7-9
j_call: TRBJ2-7

cdr3_aa: ASSYRDRGGTNEQF
v_call: TRBV6-5
j_call: TRBJ2-1

cdr3_aa: ASSVDLAGGREQF
v_call: TRBV9
j_call: TRBJ2-1

cdr3_aa: ASSSLGQGTVDGNTIY
v_call: TRBV7-9
j_call: TRBJ1-3

cdr3_aa: ASSFPKTGGTEAF
v_call: TRBV7-9
j_call: TRBJ1-1

cdr3_aa: ASPRVGGGQPQH
v_call: TRBV6-7
j_call: TRBJ1-5

cdr3_aa: ASSLEGAGGYGYT
v_call: TRBV5-8
j_call: TRBJ1-2

cdr3_aa: ASSLSRASYGYT
v_call: TRBV5-8
j_call: TRBJ1-2

cdr3_aa: ASSPLHAGGGTDTQY
v_call: TRBV7-9
j_call: TRBJ2-3

cdr3_aa: ATTDPGQGSGANVLT
v_call: TRBV15
j_call: TRBJ2-6

cdr3_aa: ASSLPSGLAGSHQETQY
v_call: TRBV5-6
j_call: TRBJ2-5

cdr3_aa: ASSLEVWGTGEEKLF
v_call: TRBV7-6
j_call: TRBJ1-4

cdr3_aa: SVVGQGLIEQY
v_call: TRBV29-1
j_call: TRBJ2-7

cdr3_aa: ASSFSSGVQETQY
v_call: TRBV5-1
j_call: TRBJ2-5

cdr3_aa: SALRQDTQY
v_call: TRBV20-1
j_call: TRBJ2-3

cdr3_aa: AISPTSGSPHEQY
v_call: TRBV10-3
j_call: TRBJ2-7

cdr3_aa: ASSSTGTEYEQY
v_call: TRBV5-1
j_call: NA

cdr3_aa: ARLGGNEQF
v_call: TRBV19
j_call: TRBJ2-1

cdr3_aa: ATNVGTDYNEQF
v_call: TRBV6-5
j_call: TRBJ2-1

cdr3_aa: ASRHTGAHEQY
v_call: TRBV6-1
j_call: TRBJ2-7

cdr3_aa: ASSSGRAAETQY
v_call: TRBV11-3
j_call: TRBJ2-5

cdr3_aa: ASTSGQLTKIAKNIQY
v_call: TRBV2
j_call: TRBJ2-4

cdr3_aa: AITPPLRDIRHYEQY
v_call: TRBV7-9
j_call: TRBJ2-7

cdr3_aa: ASRELSGEGAYEQY
v_call: TRBV28
j_call: TRBJ2-7

cdr3_aa: ASSGLDSYNEQF
v_call: TRBV2
j_call: TRBJ2-1

cdr3_aa: ASSVDSGRTSRDEQY
v_call: TRBV9
j_call: TRBJ2-7

cdr3_aa: SVELLAGPYEQY
v_call: TRBV29-1
j_call: TRBJ2-7

cdr3_aa: ASSLSLEGGRIDGYT
v_call: TRBV27
j_call: TRBJ1-2

cdr3_aa: ASSLTRAGAATNEKLF
v_call: TRBV7-9
j_call: TRBJ1-4

cdr3_aa: ASSEYGTGYNEQF
v_call: TRBV25-1
j_call: TRBJ2-1

cdr3_aa: ASSLAPTGFEQY
v_call: TRBV11-3
j_call: TRBJ2-7

cdr3_aa: ASSEQGAFSPLH
v_call: TRBV2
j_call: TRBJ1-6

cdr3_aa: ASSLAGGIGWVVQSAEQY
v_call: TRBV7-2
j_call: TRBJ2-7

cdr3_aa: ASSLRGGTDTQY
v_call: TRBV28
j_call: TRBJ2-3

cdr3_aa: AWSTPSETTYNEQF
v_call: TRBV30
j_call: TRBJ2-1

cdr3_aa: ASSYGQSAF
v_call: TRBV6-5
j_call: TRBJ1-1

cdr3_aa: ASSYDPSGSFGEQF
v_call: TRBV6-5
j_call: TRBJ2-1

cdr3_aa: ASRPQDLRNSPLH
v_call: TRBV7-3
j_call: TRBJ1-6

cdr3_aa: ASSQVQGEPGELF
v_call: TRBV4-1
j_call: TRBJ2-2

cdr3_aa: ASSSQGNTEAF
v_call: TRBV5-1
j_call: TRBJ1-1

cdr3_aa: AWQGDSGNTIY
v_call: TRBV30
j_call: TRBJ1-3

cdr3_aa: ASRMVSGSSYEQY
v_call: TRBV6-1
j_call: TRBJ2-7

cdr3_aa: ASSPMGQGTEAF
v_call: TRBV7-9
j_call: TRBJ1-1

cdr3_aa: ASSLVNRAPRNEQY
v_call: TRBV7-8
j_call: TRBJ2-7

cdr3_aa: ASRMRIWGYT
v_call: TRBV28
j_call: TRBJ1-2

cdr3_aa: ASRATGPSYNEQF
v_call: TRBV19
j_call: TRBJ2-1

cdr3_aa: ATRQGAAGEQY
v_call: TRBV19
j_call: TRBJ2-7

cdr3_aa: ASSTKNIQY
v_call: TRBV6-6
j_call: TRBJ2-4

cdr3_aa: ASSLRRELYEQY
v_call: TRBV28
j_call: TRBJ2-7

cdr3_aa: ASSLGGGSEQF
v_call: TRBV7-8
j_call: TRBJ2-1

cdr3_aa: SVDNFGQGYGYT
v_call: TRBV29-1
j_call: TRBJ1-2